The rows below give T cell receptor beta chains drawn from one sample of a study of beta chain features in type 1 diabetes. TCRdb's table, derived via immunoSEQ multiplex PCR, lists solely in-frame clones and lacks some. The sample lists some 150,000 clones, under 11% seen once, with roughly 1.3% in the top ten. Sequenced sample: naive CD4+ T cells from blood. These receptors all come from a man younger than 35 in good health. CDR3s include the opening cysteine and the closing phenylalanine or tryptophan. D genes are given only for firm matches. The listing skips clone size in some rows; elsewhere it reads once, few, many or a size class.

TGTGCCAGCAGCGAGCCGCGGTTTACGACGAACACCGGGGAGCTGTTTTTT CASSEPRFTTNTGELFF NA TRBJ2-2 NA 17 TRBV6-7
TGTGCCAGCAGCAAGGGCAGCCCCTACGAGCAGTACTTC CASSKGSPYEQYF NA TRBJ2-7 few 13 TRBV21-1
TGTGCCAGCAGCGTTACTAGCGGGGTAGAGCAGTTCTTC CASSVTSGVEQFF TRBD2 TRBJ2-1 few 13 TRBV9
TGTGCCACAAGGACGGAGGGCACCATATATTTT CATRTEGTIYF NA TRBJ1-3 few 11 TRBV15
TGTGCCAGTACCGACCCAGGACAGGGAAACTATGGCTACACCTTC CASTDPGQGNYGYTF TRBD1 TRBJ1-2 NA 15 TRBV19
TGTGCCAGCAGCCCCACAGGGGGGAACACCATATATTTT CASSPTGGNTIYF TRBD1 TRBJ1-3 NA 13 TRBV9